The source of this TCR beta chain is a study of early T cells in non-severe SARS-CoV-2 infection. This clonotype came up many times. cDNA molecules, individually, were tagged with unique molecular identifiers. Each CDR3 protein gets one entry after TCRdb re-called the 5' RACE reads with MiXCR. This table has 85,000 to 100,000 distinct CDR3 sequences, about 11% appearing once. The length of the CDR3 is 13 residues. Germline V lookup: CDR1 SGHNT, CDR2 YYREEE (reference sequence). Deletions cut 2 bases from V and 4 bases from J, with 9 bases between. This sequence joins TRBV5-4 and TRBJ2-5; D assignment may be TRBD1 or TRBD2 (5 bases each). The receptor's source is an adult who was a healthcare worker with PCR-confirmed SARS-CoV-2 infection or an uninfected control (not recorded which). This sample comprised whole blood, obtained at baseline. The CDR3 DNA follows: TGTGCCAGCAGCTTCCGGGACGGAGAGACCCAGTACTTC. Protein: CASSFRDGETQYF.